One T cell receptor beta chain is described in this entry. The antigen is undetermined. These data originate in a study of T cell repertoires in cytomegalovirus infection. About the study: Matching HLA type and CMV infection were both indicated by public TCR beta signatures.

TCRdb analysed the reads with MiXCR anew, one entry per CDR3 protein. The sample holds about 740,000 distinct CDR3 sequences; roughly 35% are singletons and the top ten take 2.8%. V was trimmed by 7 bases and J by 1 base, leaving 16 bases between them. This CDR3 spans 15 amino acids. Whole-study findings and limits: The ex vivo response was dominated by HLA-C-restricted CMV-specific TCR beta clonotypes. Of the TCR beta families, the public ones yielded a cumulative frequency that identified carriers of CMV plus the relevant HLA.

This clonotype was sampled from a human donor in good health (CMV status not recorded). Some clones in this sample may be carry-over from other donors' samples. The sequencing input was PBMCs. The V gene is TRBV12-3 or TRBV12-4, the J gene TRBJ1-1, with TRBD1 as a possible D gene (6 bases). The CDR3 DNA follows: TGTGCCAGCAAAGGGGGTCAACAGGAGAACACTGAAGCTTTCTTT. This sequence encodes CASKGGQQENTEAFF.